The T cell receptor beta chain described here comes from a study of blood T cell repertoires in COVID-19. The overall study: The analysed material was cDNA or gDNA that came from T cells, B-cell-depleted T cells, or PBMCs.

CDR1 is MRHNA, CDR2 SNTAGT, per germline. This CDR3 region has 14 residues. V was clipped by 0 bases and J by 4 bases, with 9 bases between them. Profiled with immunoSEQ multiplex PCR; TCRdb holds only in-frame clones, not every one. The table shows under 7,000 clones, with approximately 88% occurring only once. V gene TRBV6-4 combines with J gene TRBJ1-1; D is unresolved. The sample comprised peripheral blood. This clonotype was sampled from a human donor in a cohort sampled during active COVID-19. The CDR3 coding sequence is TGTGCCAGCAGTGACTCGACTGGCGCCACTGAAGCTTTCTTT. It specifies CASSDSTGATEAFF.